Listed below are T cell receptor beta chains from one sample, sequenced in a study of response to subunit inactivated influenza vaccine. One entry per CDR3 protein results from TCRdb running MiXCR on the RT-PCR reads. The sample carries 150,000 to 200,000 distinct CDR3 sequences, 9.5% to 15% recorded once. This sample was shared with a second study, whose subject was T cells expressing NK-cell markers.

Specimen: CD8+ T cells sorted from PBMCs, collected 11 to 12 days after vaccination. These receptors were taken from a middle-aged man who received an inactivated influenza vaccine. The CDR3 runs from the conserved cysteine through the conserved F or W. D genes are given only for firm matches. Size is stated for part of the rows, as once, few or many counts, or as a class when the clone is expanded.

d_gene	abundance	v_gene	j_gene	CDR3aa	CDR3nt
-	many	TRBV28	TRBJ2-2	CASSWTENTGELFF	TGTGCCAGCAGTTGGACAGAGAACACCGGGGAGCTGTTTTTT
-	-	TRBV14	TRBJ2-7	CASRWSGGGRHEQYF	TGTGCCAGCAGATGGTCTGGAGGTGGCCGCCACGAGCAGTACTTC
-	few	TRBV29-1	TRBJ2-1	CVERAPWDEQFF	TGCGTTGAGCGGGCCCCTTGGGATGAGCAGTTCTTC
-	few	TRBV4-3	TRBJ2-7	CASSQDQDSSYEQYF	TGCGCCAGCAGCCAAGATCAGGACAGCTCCTACGAGCAGTACTTC
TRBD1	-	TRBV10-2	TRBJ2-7	CASGPTGVSYEQYF	TGCGCCAGCGGTCCGACAGGGGTTTCCTACGAGCAGTACTTC
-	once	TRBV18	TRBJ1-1	CASSQGTSPLGNTEAFF	TGTGCCAGCTCACAAGGGACTTCTCCCCTAGGGAACACTGAAGCTTTCTTT
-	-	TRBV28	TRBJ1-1	CASSPWAIQGIDTEAFF	TGTGCCAGCAGTCCCTGGGCAATACAGGGTATTGACACTGAAGCTTTCTTT
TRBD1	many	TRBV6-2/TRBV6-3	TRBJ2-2	CASRQGTNTGELFF	TGTGCCAGCAGACAGGGGACGAACACCGGGGAGCTGTTTTTT
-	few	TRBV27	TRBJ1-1	CATMLWGGRDKDTEAFF	TGTGCCACCATGTTATGGGGGGGGCGGGATAAGGACACTGAAGCTTTCTTT
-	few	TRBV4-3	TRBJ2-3	CASSQVTSADTQYF	TGCGCCAGCAGCCAAGTCACTTCGGCTGATACGCAGTATTTT
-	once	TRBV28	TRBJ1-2	CASSSHRYGYTF	TGTGCCAGCAGTTCTCACCGCTATGGCTACACCTTC
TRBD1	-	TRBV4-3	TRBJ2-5	CASSQEFPGDRVTETQYF	TGCGCCAGCAGCCAAGAGTTTCCCGGGGACAGGGTTACAGAGACCCAGTACTTC
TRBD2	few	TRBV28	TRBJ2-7	CASSPVAGLIYEQYF	TGTGCCAGCAGTCCGGTAGCGGGGCTGATTTACGAGCAGTACTTC
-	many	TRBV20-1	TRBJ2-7	CSASGGAYEQYF	TGCAGTGCTTCTGGCGGGGCCTACGAGCAGTACTTC
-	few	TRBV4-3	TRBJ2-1	CASSQDVGTDYNEQFF	TGCGCCAGCAGCCAAGATGTGGGGACGGACTACAATGAGCAGTTCTTC
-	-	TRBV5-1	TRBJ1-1	CASSLVYVNTEAFF	TGCGCCAGCAGCTTGGTATACGTGAACACTGAAGCTTTCTTT
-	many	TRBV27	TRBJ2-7	CASSFSGLGSYEQYF	TGTGCCAGCAGTTTCTCGGGCCTCGGCTCCTACGAGCAGTACTTC
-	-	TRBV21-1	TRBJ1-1	CASSKGGRGRTEAFF	TGTGCCAGCAGCAAAGGGGGCAGGGGAAGGACTGAAGCTTTCTTT
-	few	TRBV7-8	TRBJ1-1	CASSLRFPNTEAFF	TGTGCCAGCAGCTTAAGATTTCCAAACACTGAAGCTTTCTTT
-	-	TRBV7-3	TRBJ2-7	CASSLGPGEGYEQYF	TGTGCCAGCAGCTTAGGCCCGGGAGAAGGATACGAGCAGTACTTC
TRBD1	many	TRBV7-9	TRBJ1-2	CASSSSGTGEGYTF	TGTGCCAGCAGCTCCTCCGGGACAGGGGAAGGCTACACCTTC
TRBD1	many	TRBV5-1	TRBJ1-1	CASSMTGGNAEAFF	TGCGCCAGCAGCATGACAGGGGGCAACGCTGAAGCTTTCTTT
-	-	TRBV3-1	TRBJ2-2	CARKDGNTGELFF	TGTGCCCGAAAAGACGGGAACACCGGGGAGCTGTTTTTT
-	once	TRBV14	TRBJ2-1	CASSEDQGYYNEQFF	TGTGCCAGCAGCGAAGATCAAGGGTACTACAATGAGCAGTTCTTC
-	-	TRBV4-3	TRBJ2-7	CASSQKGYSYEQYF	TGCGCCAGCAGCCAAAAGGGGTACTCCTACGAGCAGTACTTC
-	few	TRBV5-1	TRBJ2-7	CASSLGRGKAEQYF	TGCGCCAGCAGCTTGGGGAGGGGGAAGGCCGAGCAGTACTTC